The 31 T cell receptor beta chains below come from one sample, sequenced in a study of blood T cell repertoires in COVID-19. Measured with immunoSEQ multiplex PCR; TCRdb has only the in-frame clones, and not every one. Of roughly 220,000 clones in the sample, 80% to 90% were seen once. Sequenced material: PBMCs or T cells enriched from blood (not recorded which). The origin of the receptors is a woman in her thirties or forties with acute COVID-19.

V gene TRBV19 combines with J gene TRBJ2-7, with 11 bases fitting TRBD1. Germline CDR1 and CDR2: LNHDA and SQIVND (reference sequence). The ends lost 5 bases at V and 0 bases at J; junction bases unmatched: 3. The CDR3 has 15 residues. The CDR3 region has the DNA TGTGCCAGTAGTGCTGGGACAGGGGGCTCCTACGAGCAGTACTTC. It yields the protein CASSAGTGGSYEQYF.

The V gene is TRBV27, the J gene TRBJ2-7, with a tentative D call TRBD2 (5 bases). The ends were cut back, 6 bases at V and 7 bases at J, with 13 bases in the middle. The CDR3 extends over 12 amino acids. Germline-derived CDR1 and CDR2 are MNHEY and SMNVEV (reference sequence). In DNA, the CDR3 is TGTGCCAGCAGCCGTACTAGGCGGGAGCAGTACTTC. Translation gives CASSRTRREQYF.

The chain is built from TRBV3-1 (or the pseudogene TRBV3-2) and TRBJ2-3; a weak D match, TRBD2 (7 bases). This CDR3 contains 16 residues. The germline V gene has CDR1 LGHDT and CDR2 YNNKEL (reference sequence). Trimming pared 1 base from V and 1 base from J, leaving 12 bases between. The CDR3 DNA sequence: TGTGCCAGCAGCCAAGCCTCCGGGGGGCGCACAGATACGCAGTATTTT. It translates to CASSQASGGRTDTQYF.

The rearrangement links TRBV27 to TRBJ2-5; 9 bases agree with TRBD1. The germline CDR1 and CDR2 sequences are MNHEY and SMNVEV (reference sequence). The CDR3 has 14 amino acids. V trimming: 6 bases; J trimming: 5 bases; junction bases outside the gene matches: 7. The chain's CDR3 is CASSRTGGRETQYF. CDR3 bases: TGTGCCAGCAGCCGAACAGGGGGCAGGGAGACCCAGTACTTC.

J is TRBJ2-1 and V is TRBV6-2 or TRBV6-3; 8 bases line up with TRBD2. Germline assignment: CDR1 MNHEY and CDR2 SVGEGT. CDR3 length: 18 amino acids. Trimming cost V 1 base and J 4 bases; bases outside gene matches: 12. CDR3 loop: CASSYLTGDSGNYNEQFF. In DNA form, the CDR3 reads TGTGCCAGCAGTTACTTAACGGGGGATAGCGGGAATTACAATGAGCAGTTCTTC.

The chain joins TRBV24-1 to TRBJ1-5; D is unresolved. The CDR3 is 14 residues long. V was cut by 6 bases and J by 4 bases, with 12 bases left in between. CDR1 is KGHDR, CDR2 SFDVKD, per germline. This CDR3 reads CATSTGILNQPQHF. In nucleotides, the CDR3 is TGTGCCACCAGTACCGGGATTTTAAATCAGCCCCAGCATTTT.

The rearrangement joins TRBV28 to TRBJ1-6; 9 bases are shared with TRBD1. This CDR3 has 15 amino acids. Germline CDR1 reads MDHEN; CDR2 reads SYDVKM. V was clipped by 4 bases and J by 6 bases; unmatched bases: 4. CDR3 sequence (DNA): TGTGCCAGCAGTTACCGGGACAGGGTTAATTCACCCCTCCACTTT. It specifies CASSYRDRVNSPLHF.

The chain uses TRBV28 and TRBJ2-3, with 10 bases aligning to TRBD2. Germline-derived CDR1 and CDR2 are MDHEN and SYDVKM. CDR3 length equals 19 residues. The V and J ends lost 4 bases and 6 bases, in that order; junction bases with no gene match: 19. The CDR3 DNA sequence: TGTGCCAGCAGTTCTCAACCCGGGACTAGCGTGCACGACTTTGATACGCAGTATTTT. Protein: CASSSQPGTSVHDFDTQYF.

The J gene is TRBJ2-1, the V gene TRBV3-1 (or the pseudogene TRBV3-2); TRBD2 aligns across 14 bases. This CDR3 is 15 amino acids long. Per the germline V gene, CDR1 is LGHDT and CDR2 is YNNKEL (reference sequence). V dropped 4 bases and J dropped 15; count of bases not matched to a gene: 11. The CDR3 DNA follows: TGTGCCAGCAGCCTCCCAACCAGGACTAGCGGGAGGCTGTTCTTC. Translated, it gives CASSLPTRTSGRLFF.

The chain uses TRBV5-6 and TRBJ2-3; perhaps TRBD2 as D (5 bases). This CDR3 has 16 amino acids. The germline CDR1 and CDR2 sequences are SGHDT and YYEEEE. V was shortened by 1 base and J by 4 bases, with 16 bases between the two germline ends. Here the CDR3 reads CASSLWLARQSDTQYF. The DNA for the CDR3 is TGTGCCAGCAGCTTGTGGCTAGCTCGACAATCAGATACGCAGTATTTT.

This clone was seen many times. This chain connects TRBV30 to TRBJ2-7, with 9 positions matching TRBD2. The CDR3 contains 14 residues. V shed 3 bases, J shed 5 bases, and the junction held 8 bases outside the gene matches. The germline V gene encodes CDR1 GTSNPN and CDR2 SVGIG (reference sequence). The CDR3 reads CAWRGNSGSNEQYF. CDR3 bases: TGTGCCTGGAGGGGCAATAGCGGGAGTAACGAGCAGTACTTC.

This clone was found a few times. The gene calls are TRBV7-8 and TRBJ2-1; D is possibly TRBD1 (6 bases). Germline V gene sequence: CDR1 SGHVS, CDR2 FQNEAQ. The V gene lost 5 bases and the J gene lost 4 bases, with 15 bases spanning the gap. This CDR3 contains 15 residues. CDR3 amino acids: CASSPSTGQYNEQFF. The CDR3 nucleotides read TGTGCCAGCAGCCCCTCGACAGGTCAATACAATGAGCAGTTCTTC.

The chain recombines TRBV4-1 with TRBJ1-5; a possible D gene is TRBD1 (5 bases). Trimming took off 4 bases at V and 0 bases at J, with 16 bases between the two ends. The CDR3 sequence is 17 residues long. Germline lookup yields CDR1 MGHRA and CDR2 YSYEKL. For the CDR3, the DNA is TGCGCCAGCAGCCCGGCACAGGTTAGATATAGCAATCAGCCCCAGCATTTT. Protein sequence: CASSPAQVRYSNQPQHF.

This chain connects TRBV4-1 to TRBJ1-3; weak D call: TRBD1 (6 bases). V lost 4 bases and J 0 bases, leaving 16 bases between the germline ends. Germline V gives CDR1 MGHRA, CDR2 YSYEKL. The CDR3 is 17 residues long. The DNA of the CDR3 is TGCGCCAGCAGCCTTCTCGGCGGGGGCTACTCTGGAAACACCATATATTTT. This gives the protein CASSLLGGGYSGNTIYF.

This sequence joins TRBV5-1 and TRBJ2-3; TRBD1 agrees at 7 bases. Germline values: CDR1 SGHRS, CDR2 YFSETQ. Trimming at V came to 0 bases and at J to 0 bases, leaving 7 bases not matched to a gene. The length of the CDR3 is 17 residues. This chain's CDR3 is CASSLGDSSISTDTQYF. CDR3 sequence (DNA): TGCGCCAGCAGCTTGGGGGACAGCAGTATCAGCACAGATACGCAGTATTTT.

This chain connects TRBV7-6 to TRBJ2-2, with 11 bases identical to TRBD2. The junction had 2 bases not matched to a gene; V was cut back by 2 bases and J by 0 bases. This CDR3 is built from 17 residues. Germline V CDR1 and CDR2: SGHVS, FNYEAQ. CDR3 sequence: CASSLLAGGPNTGELFF. In nucleotides, the CDR3 is TGTGCCAGCAGCTTATTAGCGGGAGGGCCGAACACCGGGGAGCTGTTTTTT.

The rearrangement links TRBV9 to TRBJ2-1; 7 bases align to TRBD1. Germline trimming cut 4 bases from V and 1 base from J; bases unmatched to any gene: 5. Germline-derived CDR1 and CDR2 are SGDLS and YYNGEE. The CDR3 is made up of 15 amino acids. This CDR3 reads CASSSRDSSYNEQFF. CDR3 in DNA: TGTGCCAGCAGCTCCCGGGACAGTTCCTACAATGAGCAGTTCTTC.

V usage is TRBV27 and J usage is TRBJ1-2; D may be TRBD1 (6 bases). The germline gives CDR1 MNHEY, CDR2 SMNVEV (reference sequence). The CDR3 is made up of 13 amino acids. V dropped 5 bases and J dropped 5 bases, with 12 bases sitting between them. The CDR3 spells CASSPLDSYGYTF. CDR3 nucleotide sequence: TGTGCCAGCAGTCCCCTGGACAGTTATGGCTACACCTTC.

This clone was seen a few times. This chain links TRBV28 with TRBJ2-3; 13 nucleotides match TRBD2. The CDR3 contains 14 residues. The V gene end was trimmed by 7 bases and the J gene end by 3 bases; junction bases not matched to a gene: 1. The germline V gene encodes CDR1 MDHEN and CDR2 SYDVKM. DNA for the CDR3: TGTGCCAGCAAGACTAGCGGGAGGACAGATACGCAGTATTTT. Amino acids: CASKTSGRTDTQYF.

The chain uses TRBV5-6 and TRBJ2-7, with 9 bases aligning to TRBD2. Germline CDR1 SGHDT, CDR2 YYEEEE. The CDR3 is 15 residues long. After removal of 3 bases from V and 6 bases from J, the junction contained 10 bases not matched to a gene. This CDR3 is CASSSPTSGNLEQYF. CDR3 coding DNA: TGTGCCAGCAGCTCCCCGACTAGCGGCAACCTCGAGCAGTACTTC. Together with reference TRBV5-6 and TRBJ2-7, the CDR3 gives the full variable domain: DAGVTQSPTHLIKTRGQQVTLRCSPKSGHDTVSWYQQALGQGPQFIFQYYEEEERQRGNFPDRFSGHQFPNYSSELNVNALLLGDSALYLCASSSPTSGNLEQYFGPGTRLTVT.

This sequence joins TRBV29-1 and TRBJ1-2; 9 bases line up with TRBD1. Germline lookup yields CDR1 SQVTM and CDR2 ANQGSEA. The CDR3 length is 16 residues. Unmatched junction bases numbered 14, after V lost 3 bases and J lost 6 bases. The CDR3 here is CSVEVGQGASGDGYTF. The DNA of the CDR3 is TGCAGCGTTGAGGTGGGACAGGGCGCTTCTGGGGATGGCTACACCTTC.

The chain combines TRBV4-3 with TRBJ2-1; possibly TRBD2 for D (6 bases). The CDR3 is 15 amino acids. V was cut by 0 bases and J by 6 bases, with 12 bases left in between. The V gene's germline CDR1 is LGHNA and CDR2 YSLEER. CDR3 nucleotides: TGCGCCAGCAGCCAAGATGGTAGGAGGGGCAATGAGCAGTTCTTC. As protein: CASSQDGRRGNEQFF.

There are a few counts of this clone. The V gene is TRBV5-4, the J gene TRBJ2-5; 7 bases agree with TRBD1. Germline CDR1 SGHNT, CDR2 YYREEE (reference sequence). After removal of 4 bases from V and 2 bases from J, the junction contained 8 bases not matched to a gene. The CDR3 runs 15 residues. The CDR3 nucleotides are TGTGCCAGCAGCCGCCCCGGGACAGCACAAGAGACCCAGTACTTC. As protein: CASSRPGTAQETQYF.

J is TRBJ2-3 and V is TRBV28; a weak D match, TRBD2 (6 bases). The V end lost 7 bases, the J end lost 2 bases, and 10 bases lay between the germline ends. Germline CDR1 reads MDHEN; CDR2 reads SYDVKM. This CDR3 has 13 residues. The CDR3 protein is CASTTRNTDTQYF. Here the CDR3 DNA reads TGTGCCAGCACGACTAGGAACACAGATACGCAGTATTTT.

The V gene is TRBV23-1, the J gene TRBJ1-1; TRBD1 aligns across 12 bases. TRBV23-1 has ORF status, its function being uncertain. V shed 5 bases and J 3 bases; nucleotides not matched to a gene: 7. This CDR3 has 16 residues. The CDR3 bases are TGCGCCAGCAGTACCAGGGACAGGGGGCCGGACACTGAAGCTTTCTTT. Amino acid sequence: CASSTRDRGPDTEAFF.

The chain carries TRBV7-3 and TRBJ2-1, with D possibly being TRBD2 (7 bases). Germline V lookup: CDR1 SGHTA, CDR2 FQGTGA. Trimming shortened V by 1 base and J by 5 bases, and 9 bases separated the two germline ends. The CDR3 has 14 amino acids. CDR3 bases: TGTGCCAGCAGCTTAAAGGGGGGGCACAATGAGCAGTTCTTC. This codes for CASSLKGGHNEQFF.

CDR3 protein: CASSPRRGGNTEAFF. The CDR3 bases are TGTGCCAGCAGTCCCCGCCGGGGGGGCAACACTGAAGCTTTCTTT. This chain connects TRBV28 to TRBJ1-1; D is possibly TRBD1 (6 bases). Trimming removed 5 bases from V and 2 bases from J, with 15 bases in between. Germline lookup yields CDR1 MDHEN and CDR2 SYDVKM. CDR3 length equals 15 residues.

The chain joins TRBV9 to TRBJ2-1; 8 bases are shared with TRBD2. This CDR3 is built from 15 residues. V dropped 0 bases and J dropped 7; count of bases not matched to a gene: 6. Germline V gene data show CDR1 as SGDLS and CDR2 as YYNGEE. In DNA form, the CDR3 reads TGTGCCAGCAGCGTAGGACCGGGAGGGCCGAATGAGCAGTTCTTC. Its protein is CASSVGPGGPNEQFF.

Details on this clone: A read error may produce the germline difference seen at one junction end. The J gene is TRBJ2-7, the V gene TRBV27; 8 positions match TRBD2. This CDR3 region has 9 residues. From germline, CDR1 is MNHEY and CDR2 SMNVEV (reference sequence). The CDR3 nucleotides are TGTGCCAGCAGTCGGGGACTAGTCTTC. Protein: CASSRGLVF.

This clone was counted a single time. The gene calls are TRBV7-9 and TRBJ2-7; 7 positions agree with TRBD2. CDR1 and CDR2 (germline): SEHNR, FQNEAQ (reference sequence). V was pared by 3 bases and J by 0 bases, with 5 bases of the junction left unmatched. This CDR3 has 15 residues. This CDR3 is CASSFGLADSYEQYF. The CDR3 nucleotides read TGTGCCAGCAGCTTTGGGCTAGCGGACTCCTACGAGCAGTACTTC.

The chain combines TRBV3-1 (or the pseudogene TRBV3-2) with TRBJ1-1, with D perhaps matching TRBD1 (6 bases). The germline gives CDR1 LGHDT, CDR2 YNNKEL (reference sequence). Trimming cost V 8 bases and J 10 bases, with 14 bases left between them. This CDR3 is built from 11 residues. CDR3: CASAGGAGAFF. CDR3 DNA: TGTGCCAGCGCCGGGGGGGCCGGAGCTTTCTTT.